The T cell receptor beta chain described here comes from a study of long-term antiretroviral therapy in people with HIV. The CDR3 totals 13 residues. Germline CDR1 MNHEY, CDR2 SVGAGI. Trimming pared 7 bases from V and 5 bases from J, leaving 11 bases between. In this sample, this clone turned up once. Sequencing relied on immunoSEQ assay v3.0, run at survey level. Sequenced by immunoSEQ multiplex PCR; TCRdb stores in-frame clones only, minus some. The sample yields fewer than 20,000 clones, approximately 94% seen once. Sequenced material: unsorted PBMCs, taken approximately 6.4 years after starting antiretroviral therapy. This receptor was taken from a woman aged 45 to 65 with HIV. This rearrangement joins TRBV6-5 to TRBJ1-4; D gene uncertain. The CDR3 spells CASMRTVNEKLFF. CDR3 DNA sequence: TGTGCCAGCATGAGGACGGTGAATGAAAAACTGTTTTTT.